The 2 T cell receptor beta chains reported below all come from one sample, sequenced in a study of cytomegalovirus exposure and HLA in healthy donors. The PCR made use of 60 Vbeta and 13 Jbeta primers. Some clones are missing from TCRdb's copy, which holds only in-frame ones; the method was immunoSEQ multiplex PCR. The repertoire holds some 65,000 clones, less than 65% seen once, with about 3% in the top ten. Sequencing input: PBMCs. All receptors derive from a young man in good health and CMV-seronegative.

The genes are TRBV6-5 and TRBJ2-2; TRBD2 matches 7 bases. The CDR3 is 12 residues long. V lost 7 bases and J lost 7; bases outside the gene matches: 3. Germline-derived CDR1 and CDR2 are MNHEY and SVGAGI. DNA of the CDR3: TGTGCCAGCATGTTAGCGGGCGGGGAGCTGTTTTTT. This encodes CASMLAGGELFF.

This clone was counted between two and nine times. The DNA is left out, because the CDR3 cannot be placed on it with certainty; the CDR3 is given as TCRdb lists it. CDR3 in amino acids: CASSKVGTGNYGYTF. The chain joins TRBV21-1 to TRBJ1-2; the DNA was not used to check the table's D call, TRBD1. TRBV21-1 is recorded as a pseudogene. The CDR3 is 15 residues long, counting both termini.